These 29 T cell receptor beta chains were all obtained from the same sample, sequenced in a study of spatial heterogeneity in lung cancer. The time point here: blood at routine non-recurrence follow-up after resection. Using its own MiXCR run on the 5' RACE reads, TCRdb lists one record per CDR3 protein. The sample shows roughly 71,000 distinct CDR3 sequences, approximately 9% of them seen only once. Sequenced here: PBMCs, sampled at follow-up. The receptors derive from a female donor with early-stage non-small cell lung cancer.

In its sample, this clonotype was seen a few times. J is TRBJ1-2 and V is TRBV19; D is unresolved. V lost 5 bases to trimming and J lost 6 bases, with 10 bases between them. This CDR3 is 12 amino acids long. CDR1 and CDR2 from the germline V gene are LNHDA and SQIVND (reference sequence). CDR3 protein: CASSLHRNGYTF. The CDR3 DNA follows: TGTGCCAGTAGTCTCCATCGGAATGGCTACACCTTC.

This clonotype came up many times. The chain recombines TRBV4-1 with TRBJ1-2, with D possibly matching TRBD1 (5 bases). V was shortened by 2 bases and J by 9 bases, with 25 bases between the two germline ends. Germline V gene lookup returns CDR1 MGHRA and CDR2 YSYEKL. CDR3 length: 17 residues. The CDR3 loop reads CASSQLFPRVASRSYTF. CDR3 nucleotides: TGCGCCAGCAGCCAACTATTCCCCAGGGTTGCCTCTCGGAGCTACACCTTC.

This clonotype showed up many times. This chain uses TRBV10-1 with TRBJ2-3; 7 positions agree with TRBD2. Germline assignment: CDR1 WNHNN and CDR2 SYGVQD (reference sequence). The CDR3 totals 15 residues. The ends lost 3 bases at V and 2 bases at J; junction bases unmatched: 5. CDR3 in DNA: TGCGCCAGCAGTGACCCGGGAGGACCCACAGATACGCAGTATTTT. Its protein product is CASSDPGGPTDTQYF.

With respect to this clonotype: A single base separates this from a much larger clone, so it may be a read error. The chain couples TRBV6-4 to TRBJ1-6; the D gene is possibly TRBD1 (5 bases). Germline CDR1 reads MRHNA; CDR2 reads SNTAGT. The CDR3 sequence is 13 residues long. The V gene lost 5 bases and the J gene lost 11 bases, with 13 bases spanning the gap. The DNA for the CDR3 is TGTGCCAGCAGTTTGGGGACGGGTGCACCCCTCCACTTT. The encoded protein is CASSLGTGAPLHF.

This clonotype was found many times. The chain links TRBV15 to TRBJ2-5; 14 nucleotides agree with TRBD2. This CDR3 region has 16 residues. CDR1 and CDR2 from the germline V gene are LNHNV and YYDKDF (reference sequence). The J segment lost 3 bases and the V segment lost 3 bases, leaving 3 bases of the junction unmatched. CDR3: CATSRPGLAGEETQYF. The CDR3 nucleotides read TGTGCCACCAGCAGGCCGGGACTAGCGGGAGAAGAGACCCAGTACTTC. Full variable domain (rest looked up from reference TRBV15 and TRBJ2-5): DAMVIQNPRYQVTQFGKPVTLSCSQTLNHNVMYWYQQKSSQAPKLLFHYYDKDFNNEADTPDNFQSRRPNTSFCFLDIRSPGLGDTAMYLCATSRPGLAGEETQYFGPGTRLLVL.

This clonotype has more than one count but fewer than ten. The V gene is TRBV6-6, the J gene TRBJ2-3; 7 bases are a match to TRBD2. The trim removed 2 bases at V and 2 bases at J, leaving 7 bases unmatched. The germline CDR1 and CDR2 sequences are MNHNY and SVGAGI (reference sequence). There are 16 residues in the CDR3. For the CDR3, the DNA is TGTGCCAGCAGTTACCCTGGACTAGAGGTCACAGATACGCAGTATTTT. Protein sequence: CASSYPGLEVTDTQYF.

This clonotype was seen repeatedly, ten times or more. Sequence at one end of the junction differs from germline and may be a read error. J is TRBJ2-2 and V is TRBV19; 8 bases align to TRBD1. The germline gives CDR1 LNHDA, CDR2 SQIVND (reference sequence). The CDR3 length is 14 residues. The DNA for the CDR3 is TGTGCCAGTTGTATCAGGGGGCTATCCGGGGAGCTGTTTTTT. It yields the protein CASCIRGLSGELFF.

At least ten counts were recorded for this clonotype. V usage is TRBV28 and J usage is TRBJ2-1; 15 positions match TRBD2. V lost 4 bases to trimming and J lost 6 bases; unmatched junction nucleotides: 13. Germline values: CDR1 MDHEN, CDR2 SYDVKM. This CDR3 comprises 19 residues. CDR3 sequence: CASSSTPGLAGGLRNEQFF. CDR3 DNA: TGTGCCAGCAGTTCGACCCCGGGACTAGCGGGAGGCTTACGCAATGAGCAGTTCTTC.

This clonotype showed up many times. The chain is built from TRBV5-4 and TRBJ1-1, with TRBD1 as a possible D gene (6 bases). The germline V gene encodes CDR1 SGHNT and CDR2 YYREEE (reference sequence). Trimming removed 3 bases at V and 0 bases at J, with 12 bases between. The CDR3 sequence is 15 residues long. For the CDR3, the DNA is TGTGCCAGCAGCTGGGGGCAAGGCTTGAACACTGAAGCTTTCTTT. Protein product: CASSWGQGLNTEAFF.

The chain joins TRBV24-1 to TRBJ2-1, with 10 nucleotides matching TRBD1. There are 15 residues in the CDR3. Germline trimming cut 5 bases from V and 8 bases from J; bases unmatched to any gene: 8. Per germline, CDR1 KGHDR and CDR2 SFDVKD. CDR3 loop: CATSAPGQGGDEQFF. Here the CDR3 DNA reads TGTGCCACCAGTGCCCCTGGACAGGGGGGGGATGAGCAGTTCTTC.

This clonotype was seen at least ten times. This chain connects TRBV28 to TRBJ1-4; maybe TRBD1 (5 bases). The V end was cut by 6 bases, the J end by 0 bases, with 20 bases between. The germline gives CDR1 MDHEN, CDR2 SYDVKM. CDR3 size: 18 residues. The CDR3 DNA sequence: TGTGCCAGCAGAACCCCGACAGACACCCATGCAACTAATGAAAAACTGTTTTTT. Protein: CASRTPTDTHATNEKLFF.

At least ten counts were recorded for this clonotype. The CDR3 coding sequence is TGTGCCAGCGTGAAGGGAGGGGACACTGAAGCTTTCTTT. It is translated as CASVKGGDTEAFF. The chain employs TRBV6-5 and TRBJ1-1; D possibly corresponds to TRBD1 (5 bases). CDR3 length: 13 residues. The V gene's germline CDR1 is MNHEY and CDR2 SVGAGI. The V and J ends lost 8 bases and 3 bases respectively, with 13 bases between them.

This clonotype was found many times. The chain's CDR3 is CASSYFGKAYEQYF. Here the CDR3 DNA reads TGTGCCAGCAGTTACTTCGGGAAGGCCTACGAGCAGTACTTC. The chain links TRBV6-5 to TRBJ2-7, with a possible D match to TRBD2 (5 bases). Trimming pared 1 base from V and 2 bases from J, leaving 9 bases between. The CDR3 spans 14 residues. Per germline, CDR1 MNHEY and CDR2 SVGAGI.

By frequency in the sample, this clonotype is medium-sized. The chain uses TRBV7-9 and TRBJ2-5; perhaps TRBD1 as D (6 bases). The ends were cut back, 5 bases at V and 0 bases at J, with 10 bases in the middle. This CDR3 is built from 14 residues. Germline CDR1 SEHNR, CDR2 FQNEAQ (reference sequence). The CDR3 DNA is TGTGCCAGCAGCCTCCGGGACAACCAAGAGACCCAGTACTTC. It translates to CASSLRDNQETQYF.

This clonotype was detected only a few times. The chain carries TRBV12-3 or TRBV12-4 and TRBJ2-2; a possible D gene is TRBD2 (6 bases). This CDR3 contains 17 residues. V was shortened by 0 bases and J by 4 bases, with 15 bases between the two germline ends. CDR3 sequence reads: CASSLAGGLGSTGELFF. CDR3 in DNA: TGTGCCAGCAGTTTAGCGGGAGGTCTAGGTAGCACCGGGGAGCTGTTTTTT.

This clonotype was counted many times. The CDR3 sequence is CASKKLSGANVLTF. The CDR3 DNA follows: TGTGCCAGCAAGAAACTCTCTGGGGCCAACGTCCTGACTTTC. This chain connects TRBV12-3 or TRBV12-4 to TRBJ2-6; D is uncertain. This CDR3 spans 14 amino acids. Trimming left V 7 bases short and J 0 bases short, with 7 bases between.

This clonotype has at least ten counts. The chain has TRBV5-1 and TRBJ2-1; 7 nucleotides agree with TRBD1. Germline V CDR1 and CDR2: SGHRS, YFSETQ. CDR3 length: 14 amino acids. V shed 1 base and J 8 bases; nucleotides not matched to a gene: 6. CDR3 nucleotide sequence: TGCGCCAGCAGCTTGTTACAGGGGATGGATGAGCAGTTCTTC. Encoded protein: CASSLLQGMDEQFF.

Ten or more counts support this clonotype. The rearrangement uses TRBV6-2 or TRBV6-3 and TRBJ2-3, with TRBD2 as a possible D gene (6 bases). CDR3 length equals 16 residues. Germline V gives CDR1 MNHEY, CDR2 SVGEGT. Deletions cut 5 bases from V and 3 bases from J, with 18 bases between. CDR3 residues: CASSTSSGDWTDTQYF. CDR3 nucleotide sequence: TGTGCCAGCAGTACTAGCTCGGGAGATTGGACAGATACGCAGTATTTT.

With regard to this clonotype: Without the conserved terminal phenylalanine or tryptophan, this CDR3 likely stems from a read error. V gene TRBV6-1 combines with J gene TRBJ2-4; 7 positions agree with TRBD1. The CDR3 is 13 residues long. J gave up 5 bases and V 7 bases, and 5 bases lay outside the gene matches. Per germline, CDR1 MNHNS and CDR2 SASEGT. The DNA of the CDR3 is TGTGCCAGCACCTTACAGGGGCAAAACATTCAGTACTTA. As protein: CASTLQGQNIQYL.

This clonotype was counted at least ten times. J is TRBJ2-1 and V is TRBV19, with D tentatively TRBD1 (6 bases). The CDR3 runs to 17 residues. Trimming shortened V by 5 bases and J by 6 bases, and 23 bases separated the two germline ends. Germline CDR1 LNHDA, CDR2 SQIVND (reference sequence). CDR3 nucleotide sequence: TGTGCCAGTAGTTATTCTTCCGGGACACGGAGGAGCAATGAGCAGTTCTTC. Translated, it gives CASSYSSGTRRSNEQFF.

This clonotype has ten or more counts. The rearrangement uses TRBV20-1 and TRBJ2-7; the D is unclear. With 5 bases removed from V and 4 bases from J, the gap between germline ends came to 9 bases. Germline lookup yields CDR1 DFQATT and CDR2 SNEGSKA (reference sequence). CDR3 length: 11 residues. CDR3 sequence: CSAPRVYEQYF. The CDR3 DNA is TGCAGTGCTCCCCGGGTTTACGAGCAGTACTTC.

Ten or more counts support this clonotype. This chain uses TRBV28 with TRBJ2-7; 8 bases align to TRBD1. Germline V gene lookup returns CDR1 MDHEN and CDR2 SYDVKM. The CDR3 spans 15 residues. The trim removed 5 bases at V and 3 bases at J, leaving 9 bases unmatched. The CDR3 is CASSDPGGRYYEQYF. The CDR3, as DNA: TGTGCCAGCAGTGACCCAGGGGGCAGATACTACGAGCAGTACTTC.

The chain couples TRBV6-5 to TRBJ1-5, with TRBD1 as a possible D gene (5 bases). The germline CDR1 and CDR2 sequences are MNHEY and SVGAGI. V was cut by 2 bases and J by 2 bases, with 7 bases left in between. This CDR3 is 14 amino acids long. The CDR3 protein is CASSYDSGNQPQHF. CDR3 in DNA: TGTGCCAGCAGTTACGACAGCGGCAATCAGCCCCAGCATTTT.

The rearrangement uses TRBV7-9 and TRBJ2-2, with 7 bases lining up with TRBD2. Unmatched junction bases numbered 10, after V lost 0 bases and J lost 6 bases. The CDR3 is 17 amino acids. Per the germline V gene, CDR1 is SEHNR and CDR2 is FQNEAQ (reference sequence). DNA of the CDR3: TGTGCCAGCAGCTTAGCCCGGCGGGGAGGGTCGTCCGGGGAGCTGTTTTTT. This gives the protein CASSLARRGGSSGELFF.

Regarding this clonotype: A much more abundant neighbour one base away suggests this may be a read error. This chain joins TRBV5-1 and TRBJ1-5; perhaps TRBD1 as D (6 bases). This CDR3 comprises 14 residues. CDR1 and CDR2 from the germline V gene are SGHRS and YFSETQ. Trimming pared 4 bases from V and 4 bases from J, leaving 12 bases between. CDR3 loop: CASSTTRGNQPQHF. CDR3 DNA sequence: TGCGCCAGCAGCACGACCAGGGGAAATCAGCCCCAGCATTTT.

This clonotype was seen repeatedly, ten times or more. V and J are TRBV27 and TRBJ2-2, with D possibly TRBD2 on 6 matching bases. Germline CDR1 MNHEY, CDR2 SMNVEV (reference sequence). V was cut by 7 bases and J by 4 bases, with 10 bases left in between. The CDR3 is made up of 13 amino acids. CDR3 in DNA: TGTGCCAGCAAGGAGGGGATCACCGGGGAGCTGTTTTTT. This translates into CASKEGITGELFF.

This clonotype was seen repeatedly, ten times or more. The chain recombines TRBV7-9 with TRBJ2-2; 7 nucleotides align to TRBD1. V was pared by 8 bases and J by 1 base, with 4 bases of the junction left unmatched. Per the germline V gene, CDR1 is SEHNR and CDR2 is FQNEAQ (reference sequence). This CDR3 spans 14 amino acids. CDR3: CASPGQLNTGELFF. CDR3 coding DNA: TGTGCCAGCCCGGGACAGTTGAACACCGGGGAGCTGTTTTTT.

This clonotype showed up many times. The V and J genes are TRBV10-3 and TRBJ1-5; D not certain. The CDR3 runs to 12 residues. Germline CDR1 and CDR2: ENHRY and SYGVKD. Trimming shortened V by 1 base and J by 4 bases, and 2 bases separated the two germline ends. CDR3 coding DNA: TGTGCCATCAGTGAGTTAAATCAGCCCCAGCATTTT. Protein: CAISELNQPQHF.

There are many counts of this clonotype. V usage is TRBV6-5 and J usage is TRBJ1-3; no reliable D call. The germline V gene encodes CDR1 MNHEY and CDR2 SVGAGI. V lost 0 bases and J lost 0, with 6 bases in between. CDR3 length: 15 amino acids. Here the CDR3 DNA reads TGTGCCAGCAGTTACTCGTTTGGCTCTGGAAACACCATATATTTT. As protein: CASSYSFGSGNTIYF.